The following is a T cell receptor (beta chain) sequence with its context. The sample originates from a study of blood T cell repertoires in COVID-19. The repertoire was sequenced with immunoSEQ multiplex PCR; TCRdb's copy has only in-frame clones and lacks some. This table has under 300,000 clones, approximately 88% appearing once. The sample taken for sequencing was peripheral blood. The receptor's source is a human donor with COVID-19, enrolled during active disease. The donor label of this sample is uncertain.

CDR3 bases: TGTGCCAGCAGCTTAGCGACGGCCCTAGTTCCCTATGGCTACACCTTC. Translated, it gives CASSLATALVPYGYTF. The V call is TRBV7-2, the J call TRBJ1-2, with unresolved D. There are 16 residues in the CDR3. V was trimmed by 0 bases and J by 4 bases, leaving 15 bases between them. Looked up from germline, CDR1 is SGHTA and CDR2 is FQGNSA.